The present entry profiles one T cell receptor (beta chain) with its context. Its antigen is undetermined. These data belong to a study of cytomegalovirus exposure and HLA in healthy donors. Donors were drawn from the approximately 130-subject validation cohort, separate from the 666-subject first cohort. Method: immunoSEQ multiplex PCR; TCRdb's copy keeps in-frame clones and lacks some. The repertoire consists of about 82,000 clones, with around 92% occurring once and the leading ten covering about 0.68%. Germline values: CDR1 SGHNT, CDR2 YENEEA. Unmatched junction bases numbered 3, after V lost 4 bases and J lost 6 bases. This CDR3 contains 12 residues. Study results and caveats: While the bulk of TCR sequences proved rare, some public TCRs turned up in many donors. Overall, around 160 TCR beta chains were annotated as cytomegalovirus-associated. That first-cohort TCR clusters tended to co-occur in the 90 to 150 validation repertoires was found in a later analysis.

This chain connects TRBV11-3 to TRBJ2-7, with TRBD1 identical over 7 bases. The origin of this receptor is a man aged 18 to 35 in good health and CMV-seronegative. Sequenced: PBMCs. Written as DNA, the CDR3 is TGTGCCAGCAGCTCAGGGGGTAGCGAGCAGTACTTC. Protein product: CASSSGGSEQYF.